This T cell receptor beta chain was observed in a study of cytomegalovirus exposure and HLA in healthy donors. Study conclusions and caveats: Rare TCR sequences dominated, though some public TCRs recurred in many donors.

Profiling relied on immunoSEQ multiplex PCR, and the TCRdb table lists in-frame clones only, not all of them. The profile shows 150,000 to 200,000 clones, about 81% of them singletons. CDR3 length equals 14 residues. V lost 5 bases and J lost 0, with 10 bases in between. Germline V gene data show CDR1 as MNHNY and CDR2 as SVGAGI (reference sequence). This clone has a handful of counts. The antigen is unknown. This chain connects TRBV6-6 to TRBJ1-1; D is perhaps TRBD1 (6 bases). Sequencing was performed on PBMCs. This clonotype originated in a woman aged 30 to 39 in good health and CMV-seronegative. The CDR3 sequence is CASSRGQMNTEAFF. The CDR3 nucleotides read TGTGCCAGCAGTAGAGGACAGATGAACACTGAAGCTTTCTTT.